This T cell receptor beta chain emerged from a study of identical twins. The study's findings and limits: Weaker excess twin sharing was observed in beta out-of-frame sequences. The study drew conclusions from cross-sectional statistical analysis, not from following the same donors.

Germline CDR1 LGHNT, CDR2 FRNRAP. The CDR3 spans 13 residues. Between the trimmed V and J ends, which lost 0 bases and 8 bases, there was a span of 8 bases. A few counts support this clonotype. Its specificity is not known. All of the donors were Caucasians in good health. MiXCR, run by TCRdb on the 5' RACE reads, gives a single entry per CDR3 protein. This table holds about 300,000 distinct CDR3 sequences, roughly an eighth found once. This sample also belongs to another study, concerning yellow fever vaccine responses in identical twins. That work contributes: Reportedly, the T cell response mounted by twins to vaccine seemed partly convergent, partly personalized.

The sample comprised CD8+ T cells sorted from blood. The TCR originated in a woman aged 18-30 years in good health. The chain joins TRBV12-5 to TRBJ2-1; D ambiguous. CDR3: CASGLVKADEQFF. The CDR3 DNA sequence: TGTGCTAGTGGTTTGGTAAAGGCCGATGAGCAGTTCTTC.